These 7 T cell receptor beta chains originate from one sample sequenced in a study of blood T cell dynamics during melanoma immunotherapy. Time point: pre-treatment baseline. Clones were read by immunoSEQ multiplex PCR, and TCRdb kept only the in-frame ones, dropping some. The sample consists of roughly 15,000 clones, around 85% of them appearing once. Sequencing used blood, obtained from a patient treated with checkpoint blockade. The receptors shown here come from a human donor with melanoma.

This chain joins TRBV7-3 and TRBJ2-3; TRBD2 matches at 7 bases. Germline V gene sequence: CDR1 SGHTA, CDR2 FQGTGA. V trimming: 4 bases; J trimming: 6 bases; junction bases outside the gene matches: 7. The CDR3 is 14 amino acids. CDR3 residues: CASSSEAGFDTQYF. The CDR3, as DNA: TGTGCCAGCAGCTCCGAAGCGGGGTTCGATACGCAGTATTTT. The entire variable domain, with the rest obtained from reference TRBV7-3 and TRBJ2-3, is as follows: GAGVSQTPSNKVTEKGKYVELRCDPISGHTALYWYRQSLGQGPEFLIYFQGTGAADDSGLPNDRFFAVRPEGSVSTLKIQRTERGDSAVYLCASSSEAGFDTQYFGPGTRLTVL.

This chain joins TRBV11-2 and TRBJ2-7; 7 bases map to TRBD2. The germline gives CDR1 SGHAT, CDR2 FQNNGV. This CDR3 has 16 amino acids. The V segment lost 4 bases and the J segment 0 bases; nucleotides outside the gene matches: 9. In nucleotides, the CDR3 is TGTGCCAGCAGCTCCCAGGGAGGGCAGTCCTCCTACGAGCAGTACTTC. It is translated as CASSSQGGQSSYEQYF.

This clone was seen just once. The chain uses TRBV5-1 and TRBJ1-5; D ambiguous. CDR3 length: 15 residues. Trimming removed 0 bases from V and 0 bases from J, with 7 bases in between. Germline loops: CDR1 SGHRS, CDR2 YFSETQ. CDR3 sequence reads: CASSLAPYSNQPQHF. For the CDR3, the DNA is TGCGCCAGCAGCTTGGCACCATATAGCAATCAGCCCCAGCATTTT.

The chain has TRBV29-1 and TRBJ2-6; D unclear. The V and J ends lost 4 bases and 1 base respectively, with 2 bases between them. Germline V gene sequence: CDR1 SQVTM, CDR2 ANQGSEA. This CDR3 is built from 12 residues. This CDR3 reads CSVVSGANVLTF. For the CDR3, the DNA is TGCAGCGTTGTTTCTGGGGCCAACGTCCTGACTTTC.

The chain is built from TRBV29-1 and TRBJ2-6, with D hard to call. The CDR3 totals 16 residues. V gave up 4 bases and J gave up 0 bases, with 13 bases separating them. In germline, CDR1 is SQVTM, CDR2 ANQGSEA. The CDR3 DNA sequence: TGCAGCGTTGGATATATTGGGGACTCTGGGGCCAACGTCCTGACTTTC. Amino acids: CSVGYIGDSGANVLTF.

The chain employs TRBV27 and TRBJ1-5, with 7 bases fitting TRBD1. The V gene's germline CDR1 is MNHEY and CDR2 SMNVEV (reference sequence). Trimming removed 5 bases from V and 2 bases from J; junction bases left unmatched: 3. This CDR3 has 14 amino acids. The CDR3 DNA sequence: TGTGCCAGCAGTCACAGGGGCGGCAATCAGCCCCAGCATTTT. This gives the protein CASSHRGGNQPQHF.

The J gene is TRBJ1-2, the V gene TRBV27, with a possible D match to TRBD1 (5 bases). Trimming left V 3 bases short and J 0 bases short, with 11 bases between. The CDR3 consists of 15 residues. From germline, CDR1 is MNHEY and CDR2 SMNVEV (reference sequence). The CDR3 DNA reads TGTGCCAGCAGTTTCTCAGGGACCGCTAACTATGGCTACACCTTC. It encodes CASSFSGTANYGYTF.